One sample yielded the 9 T cell receptor beta chains listed below, sequenced in a study of blood T cell repertoires in COVID-19 (dated by TCRdb to about 2020). Receptors were amplified or captured by the immunoSEQ multiplex PCR assay. Here the immuneACCESS table is served through TCRdb, limited to in-frame sequences with V and J called. Missing clones are a known gap in these copies; in checked studies unresolved V genes cover under half, and the rest lacks a known reason. The sample table records approximately 200,000 clones; roughly 87% of these occur just once. The ten largest clones take up 1.9% of the sample. The source material was peripheral blood. The receptors come from a man aged 35 to 55 with active or convalescent COVID-19.

V is TRBV19 and J is TRBJ1-1; possible D gene TRBD1, 6 bases. CDR1 and CDR2 (germline): LNHDA, SQIVND (reference sequence). The V and J ends lost 9 bases and 0 bases respectively, with 17 bases between them. CDR3 length: 15 amino acids. The CDR3 here is CASRQVDRVNTEAFF. CDR3 nucleotides: TGTGCCAGCAGACAGGTGGATCGGGTGAACACTGAAGCTTTCTTT.

This chain uses TRBV5-5 with TRBJ1-5, with D perhaps matching TRBD1 (5 bases). V was shortened by 3 bases and J by 7 bases, with 11 bases between the two germline ends. CDR3 length equals 13 residues. Germline V CDR1 and CDR2: SGHKS, YYEKEE (reference sequence). CDR3 residues: CASSWGRGQPQHF. In DNA, the CDR3 is TGTGCCAGCAGCTGGGGGAGGGGACAGCCCCAGCATTTT.

CDR3 nucleotides: TGTGCCAGCAGCCCCGACATATCGACCGATACGCAGTATTTT. Its protein is CASSPDISTDTQYF. The rearrangement links TRBV28 to TRBJ2-3; D unresolved. Looked up from germline, CDR1 is MDHEN and CDR2 is SYDVKM. V shed 6 bases and J shed 6 bases, with 16 bases lying between them. CDR3 length: 14 residues.

The rearrangement joins TRBV18 to TRBJ2-7; possible D gene TRBD1, 6 bases. The germline gives CDR1 KGHSH, CDR2 LQKENI. The CDR3 is made up of 14 amino acids. Trimming removed 2 bases from V and 0 bases from J, with 8 bases in between. CDR3 region: CASSPDRSSYEQYF. CDR3 DNA sequence: TGTGCCAGCTCACCAGACAGGAGCTCCTACGAGCAGTACTTC. Supplemented by reference TRBV18 and TRBJ2-7, the full variable domain reads NAGVMQNPRHLVRRRGQEARLRCSPMKGHSHVYWYRQLPEEGLKFMVYLQKENIIDESGMPKERFSAEFPKEGPSILRIQQVVRGDSAAYFCASSPDRSSYEQYFGPGTRLTVT.

This clone was detected ten times or more. The chain recombines TRBV4-1 with TRBJ1-2; weak D call: TRBD1 (5 bases). CDR1 and CDR2 from the germline V gene are MGHRA and YSYEKL. This CDR3 has 15 residues. The ends were cut back, 1 base at V and 4 bases at J, with 13 bases in the middle. CDR3 sequence: CASSQGAGQLYGYTF. The CDR3 DNA is TGCGCCAGCAGCCAAGGGGCAGGACAACTCTATGGCTACACCTTC.

This clone occurred once. The chain recombines TRBV18 with TRBJ1-2; tentative D call: TRBD1 (6 bases). The CDR3 length is 13 residues. Germline CDR1 reads KGHSH; CDR2 reads LQKENI. The ends were cut back, 5 bases at V and 5 bases at J, with 12 bases in the middle. CDR3 amino acids: CASSNRAPYGYTF. The CDR3 DNA is TGTGCCAGCTCAAACAGGGCCCCGTATGGCTACACCTTC.

This chain links TRBV5-1 with TRBJ2-3, with D possibly TRBD2 on 6 matching bases. Trimming pared 0 bases from V and 2 bases from J, leaving 10 bases between. The CDR3 has 15 amino acids. Looked up from germline, CDR1 is SGHRS and CDR2 is YFSETQ. The CDR3 is CASSLATDYTDTQYF. CDR3 nucleotide sequence: TGCGCCAGCAGCTTGGCCACGGACTACACAGATACGCAGTATTTT.

The rearrangement links TRBV5-1 to TRBJ1-2, with no clear D. Trimming cost V 0 bases and J 1 base, with 19 bases left between them. The length of the CDR3 is 18 residues. Looked up from germline, CDR1 is SGHRS and CDR2 is YFSETQ. The CDR3 DNA reads TGCGCCAGCAGCTTGGGGTGGGCCGTAGAGTCGAGTAACTATGGCTACACCTTC. This codes for CASSLGWAVESSNYGYTF. The whole variable domain, remainder taken from reference TRBV5-1 and TRBJ1-2, is KAGVTQTPRYLIKTRGQQVTLSCSPISGHRSVSWYQQTPGQGLQFLFEYFSETQRNKGNFPGRFSGRQFSNSRSEMNVSTLELGDSALYLCASSLGWAVESSNYGYTFGSGTRLTVV.

The rearrangement joins TRBV29-1 to TRBJ1-1, with a possible D match to TRBD1 (6 bases). Deletions cut 6 bases from V and 11 bases from J, with 16 bases between. The CDR3 runs to 11 residues. Germline V gene data show CDR1 as SQVTM and CDR2 as ANQGSEA. In DNA form, the CDR3 reads TGCAGCGTCAAGCCGGGACAACTGGCTTTCTTT. Translating gives CSVKPGQLAFF.